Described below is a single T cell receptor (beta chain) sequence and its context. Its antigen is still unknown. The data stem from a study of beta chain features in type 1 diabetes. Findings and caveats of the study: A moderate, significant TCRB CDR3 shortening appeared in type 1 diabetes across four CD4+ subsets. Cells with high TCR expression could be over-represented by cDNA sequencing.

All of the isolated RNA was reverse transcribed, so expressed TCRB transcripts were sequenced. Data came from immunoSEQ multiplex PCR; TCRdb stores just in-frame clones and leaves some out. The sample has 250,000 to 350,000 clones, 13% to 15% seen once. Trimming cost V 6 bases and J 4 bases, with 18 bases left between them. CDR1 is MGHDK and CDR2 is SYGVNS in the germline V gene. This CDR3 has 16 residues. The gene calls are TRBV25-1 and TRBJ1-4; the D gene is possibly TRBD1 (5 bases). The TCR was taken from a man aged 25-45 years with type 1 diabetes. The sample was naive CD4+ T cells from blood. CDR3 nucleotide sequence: TGTGCCAGCAGCGGGTCCGTTGGGGCGGTTAATGAAAAACTGTTTTTT. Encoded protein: CASSGSVGAVNEKLFF.